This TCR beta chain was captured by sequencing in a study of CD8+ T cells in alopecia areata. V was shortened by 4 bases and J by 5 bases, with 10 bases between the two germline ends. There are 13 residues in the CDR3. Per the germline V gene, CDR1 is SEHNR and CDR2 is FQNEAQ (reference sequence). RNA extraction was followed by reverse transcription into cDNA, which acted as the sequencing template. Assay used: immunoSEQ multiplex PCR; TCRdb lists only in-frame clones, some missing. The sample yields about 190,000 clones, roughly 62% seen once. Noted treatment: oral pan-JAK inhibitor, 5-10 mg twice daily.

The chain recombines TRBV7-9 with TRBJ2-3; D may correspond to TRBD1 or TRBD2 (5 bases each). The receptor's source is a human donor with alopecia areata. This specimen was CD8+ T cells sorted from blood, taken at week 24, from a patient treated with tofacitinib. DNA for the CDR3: TGTGCCAGCAGCTCCCAGGGAGAAGATACGCAGTATTTT. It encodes CASSSQGEDTQYF.